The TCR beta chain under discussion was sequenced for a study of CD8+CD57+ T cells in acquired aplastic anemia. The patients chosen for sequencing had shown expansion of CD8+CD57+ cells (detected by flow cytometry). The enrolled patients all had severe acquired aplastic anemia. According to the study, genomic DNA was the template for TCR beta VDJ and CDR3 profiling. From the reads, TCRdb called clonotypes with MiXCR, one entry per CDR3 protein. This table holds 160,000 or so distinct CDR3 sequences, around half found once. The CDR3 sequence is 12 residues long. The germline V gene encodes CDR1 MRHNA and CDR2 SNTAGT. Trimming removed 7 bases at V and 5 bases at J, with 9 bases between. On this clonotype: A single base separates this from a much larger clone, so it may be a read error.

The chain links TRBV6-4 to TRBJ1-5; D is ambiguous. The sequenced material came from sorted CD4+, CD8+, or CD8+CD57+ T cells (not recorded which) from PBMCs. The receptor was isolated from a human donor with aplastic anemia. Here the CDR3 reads CASKAGDQPQHF. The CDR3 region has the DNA TGTGCCAGCAAGGCAGGAGATCAGCCCCAGCATTTT.